Presented here are 17 T cell receptor beta chains from one specimen sequenced in a study of OX40 agonist ivuxolimab in advanced cancers. Method: immunoSEQ multiplex PCR; TCRdb's copy keeps in-frame clones and lacks some. The sample lists around 110,000 clones, approximately 90% occurring once. The specimen was CD4+ or CD8+ T cells sorted from blood, collected in a trial of the OX40 agonist ivuxolimab. These receptors all stem from an adult with an advanced solid tumor such as melanoma, head and neck, liver or kidney cancer.

The genes are TRBV5-1 and TRBJ2-5; 7 bases line up with TRBD2. Germline V lookup: CDR1 SGHRS, CDR2 YFSETQ. V lost 0 bases to trimming and J lost 3 bases; unmatched junction nucleotides: 2. The CDR3 has 14 amino acids. CDR3 region: CASSLELAEETQYF. The CDR3 DNA reads TGCGCCAGCAGCTTGGAGCTAGCGGAAGAGACCCAGTACTTC.

The V and J genes are TRBV9 and TRBJ2-3; a possible D gene is TRBD1 (6 bases). V lost 1 base to trimming and J lost 3 bases, with 9 bases between them. The CDR3 is made up of 14 amino acids. CDR1 and CDR2 from the germline V gene are SGDLS and YYNGEE. CDR3 in amino acids: CASSVRGWTDTQYF. As DNA, the CDR3 is TGTGCCAGCAGCGTAAGGGGGTGGACAGATACGCAGTATTTT.

The rearrangement uses TRBV27 and TRBJ1-4, with D possibly TRBD1 on 5 matching bases. In germline, CDR1 is MNHEY, CDR2 SMNVEV (reference sequence). The CDR3 runs to 15 residues. The V gene lost 5 bases and the J gene lost 3 bases, with 13 bases spanning the gap. CDR3 residues: CASSPWGEANEKLFF. CDR3 sequence (DNA): TGTGCCAGCAGTCCTTGGGGGGAGGCTAATGAAAAACTGTTTTTT.

V usage is TRBV6-1 and J usage is TRBJ1-4; unclear D gene. Germline CDR1 is MNHNS and CDR2 is SASEGT. The CDR3 spans 15 residues. V lost 4 bases and J 2 bases, leaving 11 bases between the germline ends. CDR3 loop: CASSVRRATNEKLFF. The CDR3 DNA is TGTGCCAGCAGTGTCAGAAGGGCCACTAATGAAAAACTGTTTTTT.

This clone was detected once. The chain has TRBV7-9 and TRBJ2-5; D is possibly TRBD1 (5 bases). The CDR3 loop spans 14 amino acids. Germline CDR1 is SEHNR and CDR2 is FQNEAQ (reference sequence). The V end was cut by 5 bases, the J end by 2 bases, with 12 bases between. Here the CDR3 reads CASSRRGDQETQYF. CDR3 DNA sequence: TGTGCCAGCAGCCGTAGGGGTGATCAAGAGACCCAGTACTTC. Full variable domain (missing parts from reference TRBV7-9 and TRBJ2-5): DTGVSQNPRHKITKRGQNVTFRCDPISEHNRLYWYRQTLGQGPEFLTYFQNEAQLEKSRLLSDRFSAERPKGSFSTLEIQRTEQGDSAMYLCASSRRGDQETQYFGPGTRLLVL.

The genes are TRBV7-2 and TRBJ1-1, with D possibly matching TRBD1 (5 bases). Germline V gene data show CDR1 as SGHTA and CDR2 as FQGNSA. The V gene lost 1 base and the J gene lost 1 base, with 16 bases spanning the gap. The CDR3 sequence is 17 residues long. The CDR3 spells CASSLVSPRRGNTEAFF. The CDR3 nucleotides read TGTGCCAGCAGCTTAGTTTCGCCTCGGAGGGGGAACACTGAAGCTTTCTTT.

This chain uses TRBV19 with TRBJ1-2; TRBD1 aligns across 7 bases. This CDR3 is built from 15 residues. J was trimmed by 4 bases and V by 5 bases; bases with no gene match: 10. Germline values: CDR1 LNHDA, CDR2 SQIVND (reference sequence). CDR3 in DNA: TGTGCCAGTAGTGCAGGGGGTCTGTTACCCTATGGCTACACCTTC. The encoded protein is CASSAGGLLPYGYTF.

This clone was seen only once. The chain joins TRBV30 to TRBJ2-3; D is undetermined. This CDR3 comprises 12 residues. V lost 1 base and J lost 5, with 7 bases in between. The germline CDR1 and CDR2 sequences are GTSNPN and SVGIG (reference sequence). In DNA form, the CDR3 reads TGTGCCTGGAGTGCGACTGAAGATACGCAGTATTTT. This gives the protein CAWSATEDTQYF.

This chain connects TRBV7-2 to TRBJ2-3; D is perhaps TRBD2 (5 bases). Germline CDR1 and CDR2: SGHTA and FQGNSA. Trimming removed 8 bases from V and 3 bases from J, with 21 bases in between. The CDR3 has 16 residues. For the CDR3, the DNA is TGTGCCAGCGCTAGTGGGGTAGCGAGGTGGACAGATACGCAGTATTTT. Its translation: CASASGVARWTDTQYF.

The rearrangement uses TRBV5-4 and TRBJ2-2; no clear D. Trimming pared 0 bases from V and 4 bases from J, leaving 7 bases between. This CDR3 has 14 amino acids. Germline CDR1 and CDR2: SGHNT and YYREEE (reference sequence). Written as DNA, the CDR3 is TGTGCCAGCAGCTTGGATGGGCGCACCGGGGAGCTGTTTTTT. Protein sequence: CASSLDGRTGELFF.

In this sample, this clone turned up a few times. CDR3 coding DNA: TGTGCCAGTTCGGGACAGGGGGCTTCCTACGAGCAGTACTTC. Protein: CASSGQGASYEQYF. The chain uses TRBV6-1 and TRBJ2-7; 12 bases fit TRBD1. The germline gives CDR1 MNHNS, CDR2 SASEGT. J gave up 1 base and V 9 bases, and 4 bases lay outside the gene matches. The CDR3 covers 14 residues.

CDR3 in DNA: TGCGCCAGCAGCCCCGGGACTAGCGGATACGAGCAGTACTTC. Its translation: CASSPGTSGYEQYF. This chain links TRBV5-1 with TRBJ2-7; TRBD2 matches at 11 bases. Germline CDR1 and CDR2: SGHRS and YFSETQ. The ends lost 4 bases at V and 4 bases at J; junction bases unmatched: 4. This CDR3 contains 14 residues.

The chain combines TRBV6-1 with TRBJ1-1; D not resolved. Germline values: CDR1 MNHNS, CDR2 SASEGT. The CDR3 sequence is 13 residues long. Trimming left V 2 bases short and J 0 bases short, with 4 bases between. CDR3 in DNA: TGTGCCAGCAGTGAACTCCTGAACACTGAAGCTTTCTTT. It encodes CASSELLNTEAFF.

The rearrangement joins TRBV30 to TRBJ1-5; TRBD1 aligns across 7 bases. The germline V gene has CDR1 GTSNPN and CDR2 SVGIG (reference sequence). V dropped 3 bases and J dropped 9; count of bases not matched to a gene: 11. The CDR3 spans 14 residues. The CDR3, as DNA: TGTGCCTGGAGAGACAGGGTGGCGAGGGGGCCCCAGCATTTT. This sequence encodes CAWRDRVARGPQHF.

The chain joins TRBV18 to TRBJ1-1; perhaps TRBD1 as D (6 bases). The CDR3 runs 15 residues. Germline-derived CDR1 and CDR2 are KGHSH and LQKENI. V was pared by 7 bases and J by 1 base, with 16 bases between. In DNA form, the CDR3 reads TGTGCCAGCTACCCCACAGGGTCAAGGAACACTGAAGCTTTCTTT. This translates into CASYPTGSRNTEAFF.

This clone was found once. The chain couples TRBV7-3 to TRBJ2-3; tentatively, D is TRBD2 (6 bases). CDR3 length equals 13 residues. In germline, CDR1 is SGHTA, CDR2 FQGTGA. Between the trimmed V and J ends, which lost 3 bases and 4 bases, there was a span of 8 bases. For the CDR3, the DNA is TGTGCCAGCAGCTTGACTAGTGCAGATACGCAGTATTTT. Residues: CASSLTSADTQYF.

V gene TRBV19 combines with J gene TRBJ1-5; the D is unclear. Germline CDR1 LNHDA, CDR2 SQIVND (reference sequence). Trimming took 2 bases from V and 7 from J, leaving 9 bases between them. The CDR3 is made up of 13 amino acids. The CDR3 DNA is TGTGCCAGTAGTATAAAGGGTTCCCAGCCCCAGCATTTT. Residues: CASSIKGSQPQHF.